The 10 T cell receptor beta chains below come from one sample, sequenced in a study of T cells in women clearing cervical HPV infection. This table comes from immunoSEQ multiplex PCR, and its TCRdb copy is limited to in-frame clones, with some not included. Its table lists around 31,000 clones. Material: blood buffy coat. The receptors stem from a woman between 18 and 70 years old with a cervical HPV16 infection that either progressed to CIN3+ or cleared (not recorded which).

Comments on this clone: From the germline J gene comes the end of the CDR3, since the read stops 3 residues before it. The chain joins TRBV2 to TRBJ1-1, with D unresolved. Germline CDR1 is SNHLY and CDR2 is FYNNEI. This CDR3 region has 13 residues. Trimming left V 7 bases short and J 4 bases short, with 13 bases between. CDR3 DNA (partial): TGTGCCAGCATGGAAGAACGGGGCACTGAA. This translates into CASMEERGTE. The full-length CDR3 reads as CASMEERGTEAFF.

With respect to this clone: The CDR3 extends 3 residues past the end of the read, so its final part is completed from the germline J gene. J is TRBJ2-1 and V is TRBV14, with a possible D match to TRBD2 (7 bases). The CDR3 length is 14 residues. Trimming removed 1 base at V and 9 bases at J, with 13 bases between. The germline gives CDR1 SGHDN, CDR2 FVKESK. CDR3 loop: CASSQVAGAIEQFF. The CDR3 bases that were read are TGTGCCAGCAGCCAAGTTGCGGGGGCGATTGAG.

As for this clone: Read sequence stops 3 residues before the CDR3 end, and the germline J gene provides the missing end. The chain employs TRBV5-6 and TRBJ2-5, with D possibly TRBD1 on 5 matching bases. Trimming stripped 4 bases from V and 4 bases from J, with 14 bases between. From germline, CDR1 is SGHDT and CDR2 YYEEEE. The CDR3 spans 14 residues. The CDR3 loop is CASSLTQGIETQYF. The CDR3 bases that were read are TGTGCCAGCAGCCTCACCCAGGGAATAGAGACC. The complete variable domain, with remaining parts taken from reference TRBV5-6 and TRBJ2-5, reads DAGVTQSPTHLIKTRGQQVTLRCSPKSGHDTVSWYQQALGQGPQFIFQYYEEEERQRGNFPDRFSGHQFPNYSSELNVNALLLGDSALYLCASSLTQGIETQYFGPGTRLLVL.

CDR3 sequence: CAIGGLVNTGELFF. The sequenced CDR3 bases are TGTGCCATCGGGGGACTAGTGAACACCGGGGAG. The rearrangement joins TRBV10-3 to TRBJ2-2; 8 bases align to TRBD2. The read falls 3 residues short of the CDR3 end, and the missing part is taken from the germline J gene. This CDR3 contains 14 residues. The germline V gene has CDR1 ENHRY and CDR2 SYGVKD. Unmatched junction bases numbered 3, after V lost 8 bases and J lost 1 base.

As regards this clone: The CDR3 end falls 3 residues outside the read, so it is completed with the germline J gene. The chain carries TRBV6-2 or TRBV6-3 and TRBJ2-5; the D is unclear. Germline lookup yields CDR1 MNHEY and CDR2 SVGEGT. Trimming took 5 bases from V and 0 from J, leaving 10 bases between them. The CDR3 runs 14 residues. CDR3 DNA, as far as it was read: TGTGCCAGCAGTCAAGACTGGTACCAAGAGACC. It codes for CASSQDWYQET. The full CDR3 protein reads CASSQDWYQETQYF.

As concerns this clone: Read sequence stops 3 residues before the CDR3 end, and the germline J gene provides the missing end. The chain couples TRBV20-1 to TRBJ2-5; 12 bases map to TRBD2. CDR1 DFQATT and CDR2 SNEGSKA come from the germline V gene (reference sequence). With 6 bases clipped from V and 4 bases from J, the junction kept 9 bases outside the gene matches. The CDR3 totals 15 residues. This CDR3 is CSAPPSGRAGETQYF. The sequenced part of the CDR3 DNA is TGCAGTGCGCCACCTAGCGGGAGGGCCGGAGAGACC.

CDR3 DNA (partial): TGTGCCAGCAGGGCCGGGACAGGGAGTTACGAG. Protein sequence: CASRAGTGSYE. The entire CDR3 reads CASRAGTGSYEQYF. This chain joins TRBV2 and TRBJ2-7; TRBD1 matches at 9 bases. The DNA ends 3 residues before the CDR3 does, and the rest of the CDR3 is filled in from the germline J gene. Germline V gene lookup returns CDR1 SNHLY and CDR2 FYNNEI. J was trimmed by 4 bases and V by 6 bases; bases with no gene match: 7. The CDR3 spans 14 residues.

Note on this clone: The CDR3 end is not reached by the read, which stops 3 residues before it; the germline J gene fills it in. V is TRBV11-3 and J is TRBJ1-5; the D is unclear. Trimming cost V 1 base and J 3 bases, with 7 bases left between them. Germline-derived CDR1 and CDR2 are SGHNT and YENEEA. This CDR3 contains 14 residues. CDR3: CASSLGGYNQPQHF. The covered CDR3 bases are TGTGCCAGCAGCTTAGGAGGGTACAATCAGCCC.

CDR3 protein: CATSREQPLNTGELFF. Partial CDR3 DNA: TGTGCCACCAGCAGAGAACAGCCTTTGAACACCGGGGAG. V gene TRBV15 combines with J gene TRBJ2-2; the D is unclear. Read data end 3 residues before the CDR3 end; the end is taken from the germline J gene. Trimming cost V 0 bases and J 1 base, with 9 bases left between them. From germline, CDR1 is LNHNV and CDR2 YYDKDF (reference sequence). The CDR3 length is 16 residues.

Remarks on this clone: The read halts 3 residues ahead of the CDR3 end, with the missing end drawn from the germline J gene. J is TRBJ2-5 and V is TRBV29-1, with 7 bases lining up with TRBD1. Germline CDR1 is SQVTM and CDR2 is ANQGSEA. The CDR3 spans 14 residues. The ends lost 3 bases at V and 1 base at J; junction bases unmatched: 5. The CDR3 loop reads CSVDPAGGQETQYF. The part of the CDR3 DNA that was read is TGCAGCGTTGACCCCGCAGGGGGCCAAGAGACC.